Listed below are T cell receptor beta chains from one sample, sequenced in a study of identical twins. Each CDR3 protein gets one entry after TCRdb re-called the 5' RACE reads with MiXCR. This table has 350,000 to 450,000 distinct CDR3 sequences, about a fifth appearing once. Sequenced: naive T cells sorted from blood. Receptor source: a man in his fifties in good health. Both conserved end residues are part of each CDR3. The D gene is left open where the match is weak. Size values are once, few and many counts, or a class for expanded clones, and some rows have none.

TGTGCCAGCAGCTTAGAGGTAGCGGGGTACACAGATACGCAGTATTTT CASSLEVAGYTDTQYF TRBJ2-3 - TRBV7-6 TRBD2
TGTGCCAGCACCCAGGGAGGGAGGGGGGCCTACGAGCAGTACTTC CASTQGGRGAYEQYF TRBJ2-7 few TRBV7-2 -
TGTGCCAGCAGGGCAGGGTGGGAAAGGAATGAGCAGTTCTTC CASRAGWERNEQFF TRBJ2-1 - TRBV2 -
TGTGCCACCAGCAGAGATGCGGTTGTCGGGGAGCTGTTTTTT CATSRDAVVGELFF TRBJ2-2 few TRBV15 -
TGTGCCATCAGTGATGGTGGCACAGATACGCAGTATTTT CAISDGGTDTQYF TRBJ2-3 few TRBV10-3 -
TGTGCCAGCAGACTACAACAGGGGGCTGAAGCTTTCTTT CASRLQQGAEAFF TRBJ1-1 - TRBV6-1 TRBD1
TGCGCCAGCAGCCAAGAGATACTAGCTGTAGAGACCCAGTACTTC CASSQEILAVETQYF TRBJ2-5 few TRBV4-3 -
TGTGCCAGCAGCTTAGTTTGGGACACCGGGGAGCTGTTTTTT CASSLVWDTGELFF TRBJ2-2 once TRBV7-9 -
TGTGCCAGCAGCGGGACTCAGGTCGGACTAGCGGGAGGTGCGGTCCCCTACAATGAGCAGTTCTTC CASSGTQVGLAGGAVPYNEQFF TRBJ2-1 few TRBV9 TRBD2
TGTGCCCTACAGGGGGCCTACGAGCAGTACTTC CALQGAYEQYF TRBJ2-7 - TRBV10-3 TRBD1
TGTGCCAGCAGCCATAGAAACACCGGGGAGCTGTTTTTT CASSHRNTGELFF TRBJ2-2 - TRBV7-2 -
TGTGCCAGCAGCACCCTCGGAACCGGGGCCAACGTCCTGACTTTC CASSTLGTGANVLTF TRBJ2-6 - TRBV6-1 -
TGCAGTGCTAGGGACATCCTAAAGGGGTATGAGCAGTTCTTC CSARDILKGYEQFF TRBJ2-1 - TRBV20-1 -
TGTGCCAGCAGCTTAGGGCAGGGTTGGATCTACGAGCAGTACTTC CASSLGQGWIYEQYF TRBJ2-7 many TRBV7-2 -
TGCAGTGCTAGAGACTCGGGGACTATGAACACTGAAGCTTTCTTT CSARDSGTMNTEAFF TRBJ1-1 few TRBV20-1 -
TGCAGTGCTCTCCAGAGCGGGGACCCAGATACGCAGTATTTT CSALQSGDPDTQYF TRBJ2-3 - TRBV20-1 TRBD2
TGTGCCAGCAGCCCGTTGGGGACAGGATATAGCAATCAGCCCCAGCATTTT CASSPLGTGYSNQPQHF TRBJ1-5 few TRBV7-2 TRBD1
TGTGCCACCAGTAATGGACAGGGGAACACTGAAGCTTTCTTT CATSNGQGNTEAFF TRBJ1-1 many TRBV24-1 TRBD1
TGTGCCAGTAGTGGATCAGGGGCGCGGACCGGGGAGCTGTTTTTT CASSGSGARTGELFF TRBJ2-2 - TRBV19 -
TGCAGTGCTTTTGAACCGGGACTAGCGGGAGGGCCAGCCGGGGAGCTGTTTTTT CSAFEPGLAGGPAGELFF TRBJ2-2 many TRBV20-1 TRBD2